Below are 13 T cell receptor beta chains sequenced from a single sample in a study of shared clonotypes between healthy human individuals. Produced via immunoSEQ multiplex PCR; TCRdb's table is partial and in-frame only. The sample has about 2 million clones, roughly 94% seen once. The sample consisted of naive CD4+ T cells sorted from blood. Subset in this sample: CD45RA+ positively selected. The receptors come from a man in his late teens or twenties in good health.

For this clone: The same CDR3 also results from other DNA sequences found in this sample. The rearrangement joins TRBV5-1 to TRBJ2-1, with 8 bases lining up with TRBD1. Germline CDR1 SGHRS, CDR2 YFSETQ. The CDR3 contains 15 residues. V lost 0 bases to trimming and J lost 7 bases; unmatched junction nucleotides: 6. CDR3 sequence reads: CASSLGQGLGNEQFF. The CDR3, as DNA: TGCGCCAGCAGCTTGGGACAGGGGTTAGGGAATGAGCAGTTCTTC. Full variable domain (missing parts from reference TRBV5-1 and TRBJ2-1): KAGVTQTPRYLIKTRGQQVTLSCSPISGHRSVSWYQQTPGQGLQFLFEYFSETQRNKGNFPGRFSGRQFSNSRSEMNVSTLELGDSALYLCASSLGQGLGNEQFFGPGTRLTVL.

The J gene is TRBJ1-5, the V gene TRBV7-9, with unresolved D. Germline V gives CDR1 SEHNR, CDR2 FQNEAQ (reference sequence). V lost 2 bases, J lost 7 bases, and 6 bases lay in between. The CDR3 extends over 12 amino acids. The CDR3 DNA follows: TGTGCCAGCAGCTTACCAGGCCAGCCCCAGCATTTT. Translation gives CASSLPGQPQHF. The complete variable domain, with remaining parts taken from reference TRBV7-9 and TRBJ1-5, reads DTGVSQNPRHKITKRGQNVTFRCDPISEHNRLYWYRQTLGQGPEFLTYFQNEAQLEKSRLLSDRFSAERPKGSFSTLEIQRTEQGDSAMYLCASSLPGQPQHFGDGTRLSIL.

This clone came up once. The V gene is TRBV11-2, the J gene TRBJ1-2; unclear D gene. Germline-derived CDR1 and CDR2 are SGHAT and FQNNGV. The V gene lost 5 bases and the J gene lost 4 bases, with 23 bases spanning the gap. The CDR3 is 17 residues long. The CDR3 sequence is CASSPGLAVLRVYGYTF. DNA for the CDR3: TGTGCCAGCAGCCCCGGCCTCGCAGTTTTGCGCGTCTATGGCTACACCTTC. The entire variable domain, with the rest obtained from reference TRBV11-2 and TRBJ1-2, is as follows: EAGVAQSPRYKIIEKRQSVAFWCNPISGHATLYWYQQILGQGPKLLIQFQNNGVVDDSQLPKDRFSAERLKGVDSTLKIQPAKLEDSAVYLCASSPGLAVLRVYGYTFGSGTRLTVV.

Concerning this clone itself: Other DNA sequences within the sample encode an identical CDR3. This chain uses TRBV10-3 with TRBJ2-7, with D hard to call. With 0 bases removed from V and 4 bases from J, the gap between germline ends came to 7 bases. Per the germline V gene, CDR1 is ENHRY and CDR2 is SYGVKD. CDR3 length: 13 residues. This CDR3 is CAISESGPYEQYF. Here the CDR3 DNA reads TGTGCCATCAGTGAGTCGGGTCCGTACGAGCAGTACTTC.

The chain uses TRBV6-5 and TRBJ2-7; 9 bases map to TRBD1. V was pared by 6 bases and J by 6 bases, with 12 bases of the junction left unmatched. The CDR3 extends over 15 amino acids. Germline V lookup: CDR1 MNHEY, CDR2 SVGAGI. The CDR3 here is CASSPQGTGSPEQYF. The CDR3 nucleotides are TGTGCCAGCAGCCCCCAGGGGACAGGGTCGCCCGAGCAGTACTTC.

Concerning this clone itself: Other DNA sequences of this sample code for an identical CDR3. This chain links TRBV10-3 with TRBJ2-2; a possible D gene is TRBD1 (6 bases). CDR3 length: 13 residues. The germline gives CDR1 ENHRY, CDR2 SYGVKD. The V end was cut by 6 bases, the J end by 2 bases, with 7 bases between. The CDR3 is CAIRDRNTGELFF. The DNA for the CDR3 is TGTGCCATCAGGGACAGAAACACCGGGGAGCTGTTTTTT.

Worth noting for this clone: This specimen includes other DNA sequences encoding the same CDR3. The rearrangement links TRBV9 to TRBJ2-7; D gene uncertain. Trimming removed 0 bases at V and 0 bases at J, with 7 bases between. The germline V gene has CDR1 SGDLS and CDR2 YYNGEE. This CDR3 contains 14 residues. The CDR3 DNA is TGTGCCAGCAGCGTAGGTGGCAACTCCTACGAGCAGTACTTC. This gives the protein CASSVGGNSYEQYF.

V gene TRBV9 combines with J gene TRBJ2-1; 11 nucleotides agree with TRBD2. V lost 0 bases, J lost 5 bases, and 1 base stayed unmatched. Germline V lookup: CDR1 SGDLS, CDR2 YYNGEE. The CDR3 is 15 amino acids. The CDR3 loop is CASSVVAGGDNEQFF. CDR3 in DNA: TGTGCCAGCAGCGTAGTAGCGGGAGGGGACAATGAGCAGTTCTTC.

The rearrangement uses TRBV29-1 and TRBJ2-1, with 9 bases aligning to TRBD2. This CDR3 has 14 amino acids. The ends lost 3 bases at V and 7 bases at J; junction bases unmatched: 7. Germline CDR1 and CDR2: SQVTM and ANQGSEA. As DNA, the CDR3 is TGCAGCGTTGAGAGCGGGAGGAAAGGGAATGAGCAGTTCTTC. It codes for CSVESGRKGNEQFF.

V gene TRBV7-3 combines with J gene TRBJ1-2; 7 nucleotides agree with TRBD1. This CDR3 is built from 14 residues. Germline values: CDR1 SGHTA, CDR2 FQGTGA. J gave up 7 bases and V 5 bases, and 10 bases lay outside the gene matches. The CDR3 DNA is TGTGCCAGCAGCCTCAGACAGGGTCAAGGTGGCTACACCTTC. Protein product: CASSLRQGQGGYTF. The full variable domain, rest sourced from reference TRBV7-3 and TRBJ1-2, is GAGVSQTPSNKVTEKGKYVELRCDPISGHTALYWYRQSLGQGPEFLIYFQGTGAADDSGLPNDRFFAVRPEGSVSTLKIQRTERGDSAVYLCASSLRQGQGGYTFGSGTRLTVV.

The chain links TRBV6-1 to TRBJ1-6; D is ambiguous. The CDR3 runs to 16 residues. Germline CDR1 reads MNHNS; CDR2 reads SASEGT. V was shortened by 2 bases and J by 6 bases, with 14 bases between the two germline ends. Written as DNA, the CDR3 is TGTGCCAGCAGTGAATTGGAGTGGACGGTTAATTCACCCCTCCACTTT. Translated: CASSELEWTVNSPLHF.

Comments on this clone: This sample includes further DNA sequences coding for the same CDR3. V and J are TRBV7-9 and TRBJ2-3, with D tentatively TRBD1 (5 bases). The V gene's germline CDR1 is SEHNR and CDR2 FQNEAQ (reference sequence). V was cut by 3 bases and J by 5 bases, with 12 bases left in between. The CDR3 contains 14 residues. The CDR3 sequence is CASSLTRVEDTQYF. The CDR3 nucleotides are TGTGCCAGCAGCTTGACCAGGGTGGAAGATACGCAGTATTTT.

The table lists this clone with a few counts. The J gene is TRBJ1-2, the V gene TRBV28; D is unclear. Deletions cut 10 bases from V and 4 bases from J, with 10 bases between. CDR1 MDHEN and CDR2 SYDVKM come from the germline V gene. The CDR3 is 11 amino acids. The CDR3 region is CATFDGYGYTF. DNA of the CDR3: TGTGCCACCTTTGACGGCTATGGCTACACCTTC.